Detailed here is one TCR beta chain. Its target is unknown. No fewer than 5.5 micrograms of total RNA were isolated from every sample. This entry comes from a study of blood T cells in healthy people across ages. The use of a sample-barcoded 5' primer and a J-beta primer mix characterized a second PCR of roughly 7 to 11 cycles. MiXCR was run by TCRdb on the 5' RACE reads, yielding one entry per CDR3 protein. The repertoire holds hundreds of thousands of distinct CDR3 sequences, 40% to 50% seen once, with around 18% in the top ten. V lost 3 bases to trimming and J lost 2 bases, with 8 bases between them. The CDR3 has 14 amino acids. Study-wide points: The diversity estimates, figures obtained from one million T cells, were considered underestimates. Naive T cell percentage by flow cytometry tracked strongly with beta diversity.

The V and J genes are TRBV12-3 or TRBV12-4 and TRBJ2-1; D is perhaps TRBD1 or TRBD2 (5 bases each). The sequenced material came from blood. The sequence came from a man in his 60s in good health. This CDR3 is CASSFGAPYNEQFF. The DNA of the CDR3 is TGTGCCAGCAGTTTCGGGGCCCCCTACAATGAGCAGTTCTTC.